Listed below are T cell receptor beta chains from one sample, sequenced in a study of cytomegalovirus exposure and HLA in healthy donors. Libraries were prepared by immunoSEQ multiplex PCR; TCRdb keeps only in-frame clonotypes and omits some of them. The sample includes some 160,000 clones, roughly nine tenths of them seen just once. Material: PBMCs. Receptors were obtained from a young man in good health and CMV-seronegative. The CDR3 runs from the conserved cysteine through the conserved F or W. A D gene is named only where the DNA matches it firmly. Size values are once, few and many counts, or a class for expanded clones, and some rows have none.

D gene | J gene | V gene | clone size | CDR3 DNA | CDR3 protein
TRBD2 | TRBJ2-2 | TRBV6-4 | few | TGTGCCAGCAGTGGGACTAGCGGGAGCACCGGGGAGCTGTTTTTT | CASSGTSGSTGELFF
- | TRBJ1-5 | TRBV5-8 | - | TGTGCCAGCAGCTTGTTCCGTAAAGCTTATAGCAATCAGCCCCAGCATTTT | CASSLFRKAYSNQPQHF
TRBD1 | TRBJ1-3 | TRBV7-2 | - | TGTGCCAGCATCCTGGACAGGGCTGGAAACACCATATATTTT | CASILDRAGNTIYF
TRBD2 | TRBJ2-5 | TRBV5-1 | once | TGCGCCAGCAGCTTGGGGACTAGCGGGGGTCAAGAGACCCAGTACTTC | CASSLGTSGGQETQYF
TRBD2 | TRBJ2-1 | TRBV7-6 | - | TGTGCCAGCAGCCTCTACCGGGCGGCTAGCGGGGCCGGCAATGAGCAGTTCTTC | CASSLYRAASGAGNEQFF
TRBD1 | TRBJ2-7 | TRBV6-5 | - | TGTGCCAGCAGTTACGAAAGGGGGCAATACGAGCAGTACTTC | CASSYERGQYEQYF
- | TRBJ1-2 | TRBV29-1 | once | TGCAGCGTGCTCCCCCAGGACTCTAACTATGGCTACACCTTC | CSVLPQDSNYGYTF
TRBD1 | TRBJ1-2 | TRBV5-4 | - | TGTGCCAGCAGCCGGGACAGGCGGGACTATGGCTACACCTTC | CASSRDRRDYGYTF
- | TRBJ1-5 | TRBV10-3 | - | TGTGCCATCAGTAAACAGGGAAATCAGCCCCAGCATTTT | CAISKQGNQPQHF
- | TRBJ1-4 | TRBV5-5 | once | TGTGCCAGCAGCTTAGCCGGGGATCATGAAAAACTGTTTTTT | CASSLAGDHEKLFF
- | TRBJ2-3 | TRBV19 | - | TGTGCCAGTAGGATGACAGGAACTCGCACAGATACGCAGTATTTT | CASRMTGTRTDTQYF
- | TRBJ2-3 | TRBV9 | once | TGTGCCAGCAGCGTAGGACTACTTAGCACAGATACGCAGTATTTT | CASSVGLLSTDTQYF
TRBD2 | TRBJ2-7 | TRBV7-8 | - | TGTGCCAGCAGGCACCGGGGGGGGGCCTCCTACGAGCAGTACTTC | CASRHRGGASYEQYF
TRBD1 | TRBJ1-1 | TRBV10-3 | - | TGTGCCATCATGGGACAGGGGGGAGCTGAAGCTTTCTTT | CAIMGQGGAEAFF
TRBD1 | TRBJ1-5 | TRBV6-5 | - | TGTGCCAGCAGTCCCGGGACAGCCTTCAATCAGCCCCAGCATTTT | CASSPGTAFNQPQHF
- | TRBJ2-1 | TRBV14 | - | TGTGCCAGCAGCCAAGATGTAGCGGCTGACAATGAGCAGTTCTTC | CASSQDVAADNEQFF
TRBD1 | TRBJ1-1 | TRBV11-1 | - | TGTGCCAGCAGCTTCGGGACAGGGACTGAAGCTTTCTTT | CASSFGTGTEAFF
- | TRBJ2-2 | TRBV19 | - | TGTGCCAGTAGTACCCGGAGGGGGCACGGGGAGCTGTTTTTT | CASSTRRGHGELFF
TRBD1 | TRBJ1-1 | TRBV11-2 | - | TGTGCCAGCAGCCTCATAGGACAGGGGATGAACACTGAAGCTTTCTTT | CASSLIGQGMNTEAFF
- | TRBJ1-2 | TRBV29-1 | - | TGCAGCGTTGGCGGGGGCTTGGACTATGGCTACACCTTC | CSVGGGLDYGYTF
TRBD1 | TRBJ1-4 | TRBV5-1 | - | TGCGCCAGCAGCCTGCGCCAGGGGGCGGGAGCTGAAAAACTGTTTTTT | CASSLRQGAGAEKLFF
- | TRBJ2-7 | TRBV14 | once | TGTGCCAGCAGCCCTCAGGGGTACGAGCAGTACTTC | CASSPQGYEQYF
- | TRBJ2-6 | TRBV13 | - | TGTGCCAGCAGCACCCGACAGATCTCTGGGGCCAACGTCCTGACTTTC | CASSTRQISGANVLTF
TRBD1 | TRBJ1-2 | TRBV6-6 | - | TGTGCCAGCAGTTACGGGGGACAGGGTATTCGGGGCTACACCTTC | CASSYGGQGIRGYTF
TRBD2 | TRBJ2-1 | TRBV27 | - | TGTGCCAGCAGAATAGCGGGAGTAGGCAATGAGCAGTTCTTC | CASRIAGVGNEQFF
- | TRBJ2-7 | TRBV9 | - | TGTGCCAGCAGCCCCGGGGACAAGACCTACGAGCAGTACTTC | CASSPGDKTYEQYF
TRBD1 | TRBJ1-3 | TRBV18 | - | TGTGCCAGCTCACCACCGACAGGGAGCGGAAACACCATATATTTT | CASSPPTGSGNTIYF
TRBD2 | TRBJ2-2 | TRBV5-1 | - | TGCGCCAGCAGCTTGGTAGCGGGCAGAACCGGGGAGCTGTTTTTT | CASSLVAGRTGELFF
- | TRBJ2-3 | TRBV7-6 | - | TGTGCCAGCAGCGCGACAGGTTTCACGCAGTATTTT | CASSATGFTQYF
TRBD2 | TRBJ2-1 | TRBV7-8 | - | TGTGCCAGCAGCCGGGCACGGACTAGACCCAATGAGCAGTTCTTC | CASSRARTRPNEQFF
TRBD1 | TRBJ1-2 | TRBV9 | few | TGTGCCACGTCGGGACAGGGGAGCCAAGGGGGCTACACCTTC | CATSGQGSQGGYTF
TRBD2 | TRBJ2-1 | TRBV9 | - | TGTGCCAGCAGCGTAACCGGGACTAGCGGGGCCTATGAGCAGTTCTTC | CASSVTGTSGAYEQFF
- | TRBJ2-2 | TRBV9 | - | TGTGCCAGCAGCGGGCGTCAGGGTAACACCGGGGAGCTGTTTTTT | CASSGRQGNTGELFF
TRBD2 | TRBJ2-3 | TRBV5-1 | - | TGCGCCAGCAGCTTCGGTAAAGCGGGGGCCACAGATACGCAGTATTTT | CASSFGKAGATDTQYF
TRBD2 | TRBJ2-1 | TRBV23-1 | - | TGCGCCGACTCTAGCGGGGGGCCCCCAAATGAGCAGTTCTTC | CADSSGGPPNEQFF
TRBD2 | TRBJ2-1 | TRBV4-1 | - | TGCGCCAGCAGCCGCGCTAGCGGGAGGGCCGGCGGGTACAATGAGCAGTTCTTC | CASSRASGRAGGYNEQFF
- | TRBJ1-1 | TRBV2 | - | TGTGCCAGCCAAAAAGGGGTTAGTCTCACTGAAGCTTTCTTT | CASQKGVSLTEAFF
- | TRBJ2-5 | TRBV15 | once | TGTGCCACCAGCAGAGGGAGTAGCTCTGCGGAGACCCAGTACTTC | CATSRGSSSAETQYF
- | TRBJ2-7 | TRBV5-1 | - | TGCGCCAGCAGCTTGGAAGAAGGGGCGAGGCAGTACTTC | CASSLEEGARQYF
TRBD2 | TRBJ2-1 | TRBV4-3 | - | TGCGCCAGCAGCCAAGTCCCCCTCCTGGATAGCGGGATTTTCGATGAGCAGTTCTTC | CASSQVPLLDSGIFDEQFF
- | TRBJ1-1 | TRBV18 | - | TGTGCCAGCTCACCACGAGAGAACACTGAAGCTTTCTTT | CASSPRENTEAFF
- | TRBJ1-5 | TRBV27 | - | TGTGCCAGCAGTCTGAACGGGGACTATCAGCCCCAGCATTTT | CASSLNGDYQPQHF
TRBD2 | TRBJ2-3 | TRBV7-9 | - | TGTGCCAGCAGCTTATTGCTTCTAACTAGCGGAATCACAGATACGCAGTATTTT | CASSLLLLTSGITDTQYF
- | TRBJ2-3 | TRBV10-1 | - | TGCGCCAGCAGTGACAACACAGATACGCAGTATTTT | CASSDNTDTQYF
TRBD1 | TRBJ2-2 | TRBV25-1 | - | TGTGCCAGCAGTCCTAGGACAGGGTACACCGGGGAGCTGTTTTTT | CASSPRTGYTGELFF
TRBD1 | TRBJ1-6 | TRBV5-4 | - | TGTGCCAGCAGCGCGGGACAGGAATCCTATAATTCACCCCTCCACTTT | CASSAGQESYNSPLHF
- | TRBJ1-5 | TRBV7-8 | - | TGTGCCAGCAAAAAGGAGGGCAAATATAGCAATCAGCCCCAGCATTTT | CASKKEGKYSNQPQHF
TRBD1 | TRBJ2-1 | TRBV15 | - | TGTGCCACCAGCAAAAGGACAGGAGAGCAGTTCTTC | CATSKRTGEQFF
- | TRBJ1-2 | TRBV20-1 | - | TGCAGTGCCCCCCGACAGAGTGGCTACACCTTC | CSAPRQSGYTF
- | TRBJ1-1 | TRBV9 | - | TGTGCCAGCAGCGTAGGAGGCCAGAACACTGAAGCTTTCTTT | CASSVGGQNTEAFF
- | TRBJ1-2 | TRBV6-1 | - | TGTGCCAGCAGTGTTCGGGTAGACTATGGCTACACCTTC | CASSVRVDYGYTF
- | TRBJ2-2 | TRBV6-1 | - | TGTGCCAGCCCGACAAGATACACCGGGGAGCTGTTTTTT | CASPTRYTGELFF
TRBD1 | TRBJ2-1 | TRBV7-6 | - | TGTGCCAGCAGCTCGGACAGGGTTGGGACCAATGAGCAGTTCTTC | CASSSDRVGTNEQFF
- | TRBJ1-1 | TRBV9 | - | TGTGCCAGCAGCGTAGGGGGGCACCCGAACACTGAAGCTTTCTTT | CASSVGGHPNTEAFF
- | TRBJ2-3 | TRBV5-1 | - | TGCGCCAGCAGCTCAGGCTCTATAGATACGCAGTATTTT | CASSSGSIDTQYF
- | TRBJ1-2 | TRBV2 | - | TGTGCCAGCAATAATCCCAACTATGGCTACACCTTC | CASNNPNYGYTF
- | TRBJ2-3 | TRBV12-5 | - | TGTGCTAGTGAATCAGGTATTTCCACAGATACGCAGTATTTT | CASESGISTDTQYF
- | TRBJ1-1 | TRBV6-5 | - | TGTGCCAGCAGTTACTCGCGGACAACCGACACTGAAGCTTTCTTT | CASSYSRTTDTEAFF